The T cell receptor (beta chain) described here comes from a study of T cells in Graves' hyperthyroidism and ophthalmopathy. The trim removed 6 bases at V and 0 bases at J, leaving 7 bases unmatched. CDR3 size: 16 residues. CDR1 and CDR2 from the germline V gene are SEHNR and FQNEAQ (reference sequence). RNA transcripts yielded amplified TCR beta CDR3 regions. The TCR CDR3 first-round RT-PCR relied on the HTBI primer set. One entry per CDR3 protein, called by TCRdb with MiXCR from the multiplex PCR reads. The sample has approximately 560,000 distinct CDR3 sequences, around 14% seen once. The TCR was taken from a woman in her 30s with Graves' hyperthyroidism. The material sequenced was blood. The chain is built from TRBV7-9 and TRBJ2-2; TRBD2 aligns across 7 bases. CDR3 sequence (DNA): TGTGCCAGCAGTTATCCGGGACTATCGAACACCGGGGAGCTGTTTTTT. It specifies CASSYPGLSNTGELFF.